This TCR beta chain derives from a study of blood T cell repertoires in COVID-19. Study-wide context: From the United States, Italy and Spain came samples of acute and convalescent COVID-19. Sources were T cells, B-cell-depleted T cells, or PBMCs; the material itself was cDNA or gDNA.

This CDR3 has 14 residues. Germline loops: CDR1 SGHDT, CDR2 YYEEEE. V dropped 3 bases and J dropped 7; count of bases not matched to a gene: 6. The table lists this clone with a few counts. Study processing details: Reference gene primer amplification in the assay estimated nucleated cell counts. Here immunoSEQ multiplex PCR was the method, and the copy in TCRdb shows in-frame clones only, minus some. V and J calls and clone size are as listed in that table; D and trimming were resolved from the DNA. The sample holds about 50,000 clones; 75% to 85% are singletons and the top ten take over 15%. This clonotype originated in a middle-aged man with acute or convalescent COVID-19. The sequencing input was peripheral blood. V gene TRBV5-6 combines with J gene TRBJ1-5; 8 positions agree with TRBD1. The CDR3 sequence: CASSYGQGWQPQHF. The DNA of the CDR3 is TGTGCCAGCAGCTACGGACAGGGATGGCAGCCCCAGCATTTT.